This T cell receptor (beta chain) stems from a study of beta chain features in type 1 diabetes. Notes on the study in general: Shortening that was moderate but significant affected the TCRB CDR3s of Type 1 diabetes patients in all four CD4+ subsets.

About this clone: The target antigen is unknown.

The whole isolated RNA underwent reverse transcription, so sequencing captured expressed TCRB transcripts. Measured with immunoSEQ multiplex PCR; TCRdb has only the in-frame clones, and not every one. The sample has 240,000 or so clones; just over 20% are singletons. The sequenced sample was naive CD4+ T cells from blood. The clonotype originates from a woman aged 35 to 49 with type 1 diabetes.

This CDR3 is CATSSTGLGTEQYF. CDR3 in DNA: TGTGCCACCAGCAGTACGGGACTAGGAACCGAGCAGTACTTC. The chain has TRBV15 and TRBJ2-7; 8 positions agree with TRBD2. Germline CDR1 LNHNV, CDR2 YYDKDF (reference sequence). The CDR3 length is 14 residues. V trimming: 3 bases; J trimming: 6 bases; junction bases outside the gene matches: 7.